This T cell receptor beta chain was identified in a study of OX40 agonist ivuxolimab in advanced cancers. About the full investigation: Ivuxolimab, which targeted the costimulatory receptor OX40 (CD134), was an agonistic, fully human IgG2 monoclonal antibody. Of the 50 or so patients in dose escalation, about 19 had hepatocellular carcinoma, roughly 15 had melanoma, 9 had renal cell carcinoma and 9 had head and neck cancer. Prior anti-PD-1, anti-PD-L1 or anti-CTLA-4 therapy was permitted, and checkpoint inhibitors had been received by about two fifths of dose-escalation patients. Intravenous ivuxolimab was administered to patients every 2 weeks at six dose levels: 0.01, 0.1, 0.3, 1.5, 3 and 10 mg/kg. Peripheral TCRbeta sequencing was intended to test whether TCR sequence diversity was altered and clonal T-cell expansion was caused by ivuxolimab. Three dose-escalation patients achieved partial responses, one with hepatocellular carcinoma and two with cutaneous melanoma. In the dose-escalation cohort, 82.7% of patients were male, and the mean age was about 55 years, with a range of roughly 23 to 85. The paper reports the monotherapy dose-escalation portion (N = 52 patients) of the phase I ivuxolimab trial.

As to this clone: There is no known antigen for this receptor. Base qualities are not at hand, and no much larger clone is one base apart.

Points the paper makes about the study in general: Clonal expansion of both CD4+ and CD8+ blood T cells was observed from baseline to week 6 at doses 0.1 to 3.0 mg/kg. Antigen specificity was not determined for the clonally expanded peripheral T cells. Low levels of normalized T-cell clonal expansion were also seen in some patients who did not respond. On average, CD8+ T cells showed more expanded clones than CD4+ T cells after ivuxolimab. In the 0.1-3.0 mg/kg groups, partial responders were among the patients with the lowest normalized peripheral clonal expansion, particularly in CD8+ T cells.

For sequencing of the TCRbeta CDR3 region, genomic DNA was extracted from the sorted cells. The immunoSEQ Assay was used for sequencing of TCRbeta CDR3 regions. TCRdb stores this immuneACCESS table with in-frame sequences only. Part of the clones is absent; in the studies checked, under half of the shortfall reflects unresolved V genes, and no reason is known for the rest. The sample includes 50,000 to 70,000 clones, with less than 90% observed a single time. Jointly, the top ten make up approximately 3% of the sample. V is cut back by 4 bases and J by 10 bases, with 9 bases in the junction unmatched. The CDR3 holds 15 amino acids from the cysteine to the phenylalanine. The entry retains the CDR3 DNA only, 45 bases that are in frame from base 1. The CDR1 and CDR2 encoded by the germline V gene are SGHDT and YYEEEE. The trial excluded patients who had a history of autoimmune disease or who were on systemic immunosuppression. Peripheral blood for TCR sequencing was collected from all dose cohorts at baseline, on cycle 4 day 1, and on cycle 7 day 1. The samples were taken from a phase I, first-in-human, multicenter, open-label dose-escalation trial of ivuxolimab. Adults with locally advanced or metastatic head and neck squamous cell, hepatocellular, melanoma or renal cell carcinoma were enrolled in the trial. Before TCR sequencing, CD4+ T cells and CD8+ T cells from peripheral blood were sorted into separate populations.

This clonotype originated in an adult with an advanced solid tumor such as melanoma, head and neck, liver or kidney cancer. The specimen was CD4+ or CD8+ T cells sorted from blood, collected in a trial of the OX40 agonist ivuxolimab. This sequence uses TRBV5-6 and TRBJ1-6; 9 junctional bases match TRBD1. The CDR3 here reads CASSLPGQGASPLHF. The sequence in DNA is TGTGCCAGCAGCCTCCCGGGACAGGGTGCATCACCCCTCCACTTT.